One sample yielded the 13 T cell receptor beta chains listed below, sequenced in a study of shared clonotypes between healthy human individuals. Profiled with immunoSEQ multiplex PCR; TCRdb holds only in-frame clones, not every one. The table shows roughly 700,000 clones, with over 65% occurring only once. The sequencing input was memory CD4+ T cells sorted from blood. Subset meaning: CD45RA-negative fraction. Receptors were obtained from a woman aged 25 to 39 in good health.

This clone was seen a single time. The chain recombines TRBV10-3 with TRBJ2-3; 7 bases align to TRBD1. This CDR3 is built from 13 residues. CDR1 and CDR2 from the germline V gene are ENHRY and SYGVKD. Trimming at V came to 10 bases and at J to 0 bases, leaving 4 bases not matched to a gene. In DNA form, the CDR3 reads TGTGCCACCCGGGACAGCAGCACAGATACGCAGTATTTT. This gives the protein CATRDSSTDTQYF.

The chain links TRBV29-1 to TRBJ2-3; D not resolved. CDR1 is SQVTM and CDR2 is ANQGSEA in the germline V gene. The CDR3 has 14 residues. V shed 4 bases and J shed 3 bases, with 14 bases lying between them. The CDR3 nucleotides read TGCAGCGTTGCCAAAGGGCGGAAGACAGATACGCAGTATTTT. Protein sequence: CSVAKGRKTDTQYF.

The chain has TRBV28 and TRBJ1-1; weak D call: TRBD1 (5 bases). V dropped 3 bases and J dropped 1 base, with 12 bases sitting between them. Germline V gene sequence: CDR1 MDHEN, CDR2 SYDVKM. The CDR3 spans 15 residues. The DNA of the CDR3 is TGTGCCAGCAGTTTGGCAGGGACGGGGAACACTGAAGCTTTCTTT. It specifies CASSLAGTGNTEAFF.

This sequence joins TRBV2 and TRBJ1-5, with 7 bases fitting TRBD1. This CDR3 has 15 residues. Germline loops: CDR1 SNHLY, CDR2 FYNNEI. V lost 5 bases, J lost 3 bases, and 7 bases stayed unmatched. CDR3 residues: CASSRQGRSNQPQHF. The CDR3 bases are TGTGCCAGCAGTCGACAGGGTAGGTCCAATCAGCCCCAGCATTTT.

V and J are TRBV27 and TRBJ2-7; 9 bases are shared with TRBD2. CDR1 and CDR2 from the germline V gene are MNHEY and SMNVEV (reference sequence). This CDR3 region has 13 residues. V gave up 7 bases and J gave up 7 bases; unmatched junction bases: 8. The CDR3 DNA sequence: TGTGCCAGCAAAGGTAGCGGGAGACGGGAGCAGTACTTC. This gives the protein CASKGSGRREQYF.

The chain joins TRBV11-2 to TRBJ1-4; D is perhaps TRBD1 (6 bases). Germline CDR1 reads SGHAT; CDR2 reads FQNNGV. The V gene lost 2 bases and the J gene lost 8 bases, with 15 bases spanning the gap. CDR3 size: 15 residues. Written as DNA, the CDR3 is TGTGCCAGCAGCTTACAACAGGGATACGGGGAAAAACTGTTTTTT. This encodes CASSLQQGYGEKLFF.

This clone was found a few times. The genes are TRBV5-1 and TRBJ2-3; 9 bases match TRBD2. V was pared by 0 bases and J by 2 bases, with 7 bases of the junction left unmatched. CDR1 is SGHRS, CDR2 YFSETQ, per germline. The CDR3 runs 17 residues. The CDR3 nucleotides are TGCGCCAGCAGCTTGGCGGCGTTAGCGGGAGACACAGATACGCAGTATTTT. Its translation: CASSLAALAGDTDTQYF. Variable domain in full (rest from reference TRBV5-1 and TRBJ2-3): KAGVTQTPRYLIKTRGQQVTLSCSPISGHRSVSWYQQTPGQGLQFLFEYFSETQRNKGNFPGRFSGRQFSNSRSEMNVSTLELGDSALYLCASSLAALAGDTDTQYFGPGTRLTVL.

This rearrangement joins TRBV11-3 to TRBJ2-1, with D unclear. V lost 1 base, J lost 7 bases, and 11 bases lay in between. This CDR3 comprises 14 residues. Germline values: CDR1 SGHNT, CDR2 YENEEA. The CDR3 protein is CASSLALTANEQFF. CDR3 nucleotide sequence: TGTGCCAGCAGCTTAGCTCTGACTGCTAATGAGCAGTTCTTC.

CDR3 in amino acids: CASSGLAGLYNEQFF. The CDR3 DNA follows: TGTGCCAGCAGCGGACTAGCTGGACTCTACAATGAGCAGTTCTTC. The chain joins TRBV6-1 to TRBJ2-1; 8 positions match TRBD2. CDR1 and CDR2 from the germline V gene are MNHNS and SASEGT. The CDR3 has 15 amino acids. V trimming: 6 bases; J trimming: 3 bases; junction bases outside the gene matches: 7.

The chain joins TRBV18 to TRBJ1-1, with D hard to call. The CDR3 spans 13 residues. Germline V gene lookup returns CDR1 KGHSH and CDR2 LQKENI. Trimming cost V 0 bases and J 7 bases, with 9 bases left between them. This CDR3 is CASSPPTTNEAFF. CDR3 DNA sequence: TGTGCCAGCTCACCACCAACGACGAATGAAGCTTTCTTT.

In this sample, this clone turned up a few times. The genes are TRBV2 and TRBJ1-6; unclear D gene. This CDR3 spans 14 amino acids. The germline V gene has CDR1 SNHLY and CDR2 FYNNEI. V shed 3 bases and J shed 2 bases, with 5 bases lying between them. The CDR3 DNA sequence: TGTGCCAGCAGTGAGAGCACCTATAATTCACCCCTCCACTTT. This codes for CASSESTYNSPLHF.

As DNA, the CDR3 is TGTGCCAGCTCACCACCGGCCAGGAACAGGGACTATGGCTACACCTTC. Protein product: CASSPPARNRDYGYTF. This chain connects TRBV18 to TRBJ1-2, with D perhaps matching TRBD1 (6 bases). From germline, CDR1 is KGHSH and CDR2 LQKENI. Trimming removed 0 bases from V and 3 bases from J, with 14 bases in between. The CDR3 is made up of 16 amino acids.

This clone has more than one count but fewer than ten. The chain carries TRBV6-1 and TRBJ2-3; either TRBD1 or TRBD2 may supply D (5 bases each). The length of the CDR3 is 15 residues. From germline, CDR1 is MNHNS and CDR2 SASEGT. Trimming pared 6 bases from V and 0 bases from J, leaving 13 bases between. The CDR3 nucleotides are TGTGCCAGCAGCATGGACGGGGCAAGCACAGATACGCAGTATTTT. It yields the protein CASSMDGASTDTQYF.